This TCR beta chain comes out of a study of CD8 T cells in Susac syndrome. From blood CD8+ and CD4+ T cells, the TCR beta chain was sequenced. Fulfillment of recently defined diagnostic criteria for definite or probable disease was shown by the patients with Susac syndrome. Reverse transcription of about 0.45 to 1 ug RNA used random hexamers. TCRdb used MiXCR to reprocess the immunoSEQ multiplex PCR reads, holding one entry per CDR3 protein. The data contain around 170,000 distinct CDR3 sequences, 90% to 96% of them singletons. Germline CDR1 and CDR2: MGHDK and SYGVNS. The V end was cut by 3 bases, the J end by 1 base, with 3 bases between. CDR3 length: 13 amino acids.

V usage is TRBV25-1 and J usage is TRBJ2-2; no definite D call. The sequence derives from a human donor with Susac syndrome. The sample consisted of CD4+ T cells from PBMCs. CDR3 in DNA: TGTGCCAGCAGTGATCAGAACACCGGGGAGCTGTTTTTT. Translated, it gives CASSDQNTGELFF.